What follows describes a single T cell receptor (beta chain). The CDR3 is made up of 16 amino acids. Germline lookup yields CDR1 LGHDT and CDR2 YNNKEL (reference sequence). The ends lost 2 bases at V and 5 bases at J; junction bases unmatched: 4. Original methodology: For nucleated cells, counts were estimated from reference gene primer amplification. Clones were read by immunoSEQ multiplex PCR, and TCRdb kept only the in-frame ones, dropping some. For V, J and clone size, that table is used; D and trimming come from the DNA. The repertoire holds approximately 190,000 clones, with roughly four fifths as singletons. This entry is derived from a study of blood T cell repertoires in COVID-19. In the study overall: Material from acute and convalescent COVID-19 was sourced from the United States, Italy and Spain. The cDNA or gDNA used as material had been derived from T cells, B-cell-depleted T cells, or PBMCs.

J is TRBJ2-1 and V is TRBV3-1 (or the pseudogene TRBV3-2), with 12 bases identical to TRBD2. The specimen was peripheral blood. This clonotype originated in a woman aged 40-49 years with acute or convalescent COVID-19. The CDR3 DNA follows: TGTGCCAGCAGCCAATTGACTAGCGGGAGAAACAATGAGCAGTTCTTC. Encoded protein: CASSQLTSGRNNEQFF.